The T cell receptor (beta chain) described here comes from a study of T cell responses to AZD1222 COVID-19 vaccine (dated by TCRdb to the early 2020s). For the wider study: AZD1222 recipients with second doses at about 4 weeks or about 12 weeks were pooled, because spike-specific TCR depth and breadth did not differ between schedules. TCR sequencing covered more than 230 trial participants: 200 to 220 given two doses of AZD1222 and 26 given two doses of MenACWY control vaccine. Trial participants were enrolled into age subgroups of 18-55, 56-69 and 70-plus years, which contained roughly 140, 27 and 60 TCR-sequenced participants, respectively. The paper's findings and limits, for the study overall: Participants were mostly white British, with more females than males. The authors suggested clonal diversity may have been underestimated. A significant rise in spike-specific TCR breadth and depth was observed after two AZD1222 doses relative to day 0 and relative to MenACWY recipients. Because no day 14 peak-response samples were available, repertoires were characterized only after the peak T cell response. The vaccine-associated CD4 TCRs covered the entire spike protein, and the dominant responses fell in regions 160-218 and 743-854. Conclusions about previously exposed vaccinees are limited, since just five or six AZD1222 recipients were seropositive for SARS-CoV-2 at baseline. The 56-69-year group was small, and its depth increase did not reach significance, likely because of low power. Reportedly, close to half of the unique spike-specific TCRs recognized epitopes lying outside the regions that are mutated in the B.1.351 and B.1.1.7 variants.

Deletion took 0 bases off V and 7 bases off J, with a span of 11 bases between the germline ends. CDR1 SGHRS and CDR2 YFSETQ are derived from the germline V gene. From the cysteine through the phenylalanine, the CDR3 covers 14 amino acids. CDR3 DNA only is kept here, 42 bases in frame from base 1. The CDR3 regions of human TCRbeta chains were analyzed by immunosequencing. The source study handled its data this way. TCRs in the repertoires were compared against a reference library of SARS-CoV-2-specific TCRs that had been generated with the MIRA antigen-specificity platform. Breadth was defined as the fraction of unique TCRs that were SARS-CoV-2-associated. Depth was defined as the fraction of total T cells that were SARS-CoV-2-associated. Using the MIRA data, each spike-specific TCR was mapped to the spike region that the TCR reacts to and placed in a CD4 or CD8 class. Log10-transformed breadth and depth values were compared by one-way ANOVA with Sidak's multiple comparisons tests. TCRdb retrieved this table from immuneACCESS and kept in-frame rearrangements only. Not all clones are present; in checked studies, unresolved V genes account for under half, and no reason is known for the remainder. That table furnishes V, J and clone size, whereas the DNA furnished D and trimming. The sample profile shows 180,000 or so clones; 90% to 95% of them were found once. Of the sample, around 2.6% is held by the ten largest clones.

With regard to this clone: Its antigen remains unidentified. There are no base qualities to consult, and no much larger clone falls within one base.

Sample time point, as interpreted from the label and publication: baseline before first vaccination. Vaccinee samples were obtained from the UK trials COV001 and COV002, which included a single-blind randomized controlled phase 2/3 trial of AZD1222 (ChAdOx1 nCoV-19) in healthy adults. For TCRbeta chain sequencing, PBMC samples were collected from trial participants at day 0 and at day 28 after the second dose. The chain is assembled from TRBV5-1 and TRBJ1-3; no D gene can be assigned with confidence. This sequence originates from an adult in good health. Sequenced here: peripheral blood, sampled on day 0 of AZD1222 vaccination. In nucleotides, the sequence is TGCGCCAGCAGCTTGGTGGGGTTGGGGAACACCATATATTTT. This translates into CASSLVGLGNTIYF.